This TCR beta chain was identified in a study of T-cell reconstitution after alpha-beta-depleted transplantation in children. Broader study findings: T cells produced anew were the main source of T-cell counts and diversity one year after transplant.

Preparation of the TCRbeta library was carried out with unique molecular identifiers. TCRdb called the PCR reads again in MiXCR, with one record for every CDR3 protein. Among approximately 500,000 distinct CDR3 sequences listed, 27% were seen once. Germline values: CDR1 SGHTA, CDR2 FQGTGA. V was trimmed by 1 base and J by 10 bases, leaving 8 bases between them. There are 13 residues in the CDR3. About this clonotype itself: Its specificity is unknown.

The sample here was PBMCs, taken before TCRalphabeta/CD19-depleted stem cell transplant. This sequence joins TRBV7-3 and TRBJ1-6; no reliable D call. The TCR sequence derives from a boy less than two years old with Wiskott-Aldrich syndrome, due to receive a stem cell transplant. The CDR3 is CASSLRSGSPLHF. In nucleotides, the CDR3 is TGTGCCAGCAGCTTAAGATCAGGATCACCCCTCCACTTT. Full variable domain (remainder filled in from reference TRBV7-3 and TRBJ1-6): GAGVSQTPSNKVTEKGKYVELRCDPISGHTALYWYRQSLGQGPEFLIYFQGTGAADDSGLPNDRFFAVRPEGSVSTLKIQRTERGDSAVYLCASSLRSGSPLHFGNGTRLTVT.